This T cell receptor beta chain was found in a study of shared clonotypes between healthy human individuals. Points from the study as a whole: Clonotypes which were not shared had lower generation probabilities than clonotypes that all four donors shared.

V shed 5 bases, J shed 3 bases, and the junction held 10 bases outside the gene matches. The CDR3 covers 16 residues. Germline assignment: CDR1 MDHEN and CDR2 SYDVKM. CD45RO-negative, CCR7-selected cells formed the naive CD8 fraction, which excluded terminally differentiated effector memory CD45RA+ cells. The repertoire was sequenced with immunoSEQ multiplex PCR; TCRdb's copy has only in-frame clones and lacks some. The data show nearly 2 million clones, roughly 95% seen once. To note about this clone: Antigen: not known.

This chain uses TRBV28 with TRBJ2-7; 10 bases are a match to TRBD1. This TCR was sampled from a man aged 18 to 29 in good health. Sample: naive CD8+ T cells sorted from blood. The CDR3 nucleotides read TGTGCCAGCAGTCAAAACGGACAGGGGGTCTTCTACGAGCAGTACTTC. It codes for CASSQNGQGVFYEQYF. Variable domain in full (rest from reference TRBV28 and TRBJ2-7): DVKVTQSSRYLVKRTGEKVFLECVQDMDHENMFWYRQDPGLGLRLIYFSYDVKMKEKGDIPEGYSVSREKKERFSLILESASTNQTSMYLCASSQNGQGVFYEQYFGPGTRLTVT.